The next 25 T cell receptor beta chains were all read from a single sample in a study of cytomegalovirus exposure and HLA in healthy donors. This PCR relied on a set of 60 Vbeta primers and 13 Jbeta primers. The data were produced by immunoSEQ multiplex PCR, yet TCRdb's version contains in-frame clones alone and is incomplete. The repertoire includes roughly 70,000 clones, around 77% of them detected once, and about 6% sits in the top ten. The sample comprised PBMCs. These receptors came from a man aged 50 to 59 in good health and CMV-seronegative.

J is TRBJ2-5 and V is TRBV29-1, with unresolved D. The CDR3 is 11 amino acids. Trimming stripped 6 bases from V and 5 bases from J, with 10 bases between. The V gene's germline CDR1 is SQVTM and CDR2 ANQGSEA. CDR3 amino acids: CSVEPMETQYF. The DNA of the CDR3 is TGCAGCGTCGAGCCCATGGAGACCCAGTACTTC.

The chain couples TRBV28 to TRBJ1-1, with D uncertain. CDR1 is MDHEN and CDR2 is SYDVKM in the germline V gene. This CDR3 is 13 amino acids long. The V gene lost 4 bases and the J gene lost 0 bases, with 6 bases spanning the gap. CDR3 region: CASSWPMNTEAFF. The DNA of the CDR3 is TGTGCCAGCAGTTGGCCCATGAACACTGAAGCTTTCTTT. The whole variable domain, filled in from reference TRBV28 and TRBJ1-1, reads DVKVTQSSRYLVKRTGEKVFLECVQDMDHENMFWYRQDPGLGLRLIYFSYDVKMKEKGDIPEGYSVSREKKERFSLILESASTNQTSMYLCASSWPMNTEAFFGQGTRLTVV.

CDR3 protein: CASSLWTSTDNEQFF. In nucleotides, the CDR3 is TGTGCCAGCAGCTTATGGACTAGCACCGACAATGAGCAGTTCTTC. J is TRBJ2-1 and V is TRBV7-9; 8 nucleotides line up with TRBD2. CDR1 is SEHNR and CDR2 is FQNEAQ in the germline V gene (reference sequence). The CDR3 is 15 amino acids. The V and J ends lost 2 bases and 5 bases, in that order; junction bases with no gene match: 5.

This clone has only a few counts. CDR3 nucleotides: TGTGCCAGCAAACGGGATTGGAACACTGAAGCTTTCTTT. It encodes CASKRDWNTEAFF. This chain uses TRBV27 with TRBJ1-1; the D is unclear. V lost 7 bases to trimming and J lost 1 base, with 10 bases between them. The CDR3 extends over 13 amino acids. Germline V gives CDR1 MNHEY, CDR2 SMNVEV (reference sequence).

This clone has a single count. At one boundary the junction diverges from the germline segment, which might be a read error. The chain links TRBV7-7 to TRBJ2-5, with 7 bases matching TRBD1. The CDR3 has 13 amino acids. Germline V gives CDR1 SSHAT, CDR2 FNYEAQ (reference sequence). The DNA for the CDR3 is TGTGCTAGCACCAGAGCAGGGGGTGAGACCCAGTACTTC. The encoded protein is CASTRAGGETQYF.

The J gene is TRBJ2-7, the V gene TRBV6-5, with no clear D. Germline assignment: CDR1 MNHEY and CDR2 SVGAGI. V was pared by 0 bases and J by 3 bases, with 12 bases between. This CDR3 has 15 residues. The CDR3 DNA reads TGTGCCAGCAGTTACTCGAAGTATAGCATCTACGAGCAGTACTTC. The encoded protein is CASSYSKYSIYEQYF.

The chain is built from TRBV2 and TRBJ2-3, with 7 bases aligning to TRBD2. The V and J ends lost 9 bases and 8 bases, in that order; junction bases with no gene match: 14. The germline V gene has CDR1 SNHLY and CDR2 FYNNEI. The CDR3 totals 14 residues. The CDR3 sequence: CASTSSGRGGTQYF. The DNA for the CDR3 is TGTGCCAGTACGTCGAGTGGGAGGGGCGGTACGCAGTATTTT.

The chain combines TRBV4-1 with TRBJ2-1; 10 nucleotides align to TRBD2. The CDR3 has 15 amino acids. V trimming: 6 bases; J trimming: 5 bases; junction bases outside the gene matches: 7. The germline CDR1 and CDR2 sequences are MGHRA and YSYEKL. CDR3 amino acids: CASRKTGTSDNEQFF. CDR3 in DNA: TGCGCCAGCAGAAAAACCGGGACTAGCGACAATGAGCAGTTCTTC.

V usage is TRBV6-1 and J usage is TRBJ1-2; D gene unclear. The length of the CDR3 is 14 residues. The V and J ends lost 6 bases and 7 bases respectively, with 18 bases between them. Germline V gene data show CDR1 as MNHNS and CDR2 as SASEGT. This CDR3 is CASSDRLTVGGYTF. The CDR3 DNA reads as TGTGCCAGCAGCGACCGACTAACAGTGGGTGGCTACACCTTC.

The chain uses TRBV28 and TRBJ2-7, with D possibly matching TRBD2 (5 bases). CDR1 and CDR2 from the germline V gene are MDHEN and SYDVKM. CDR3 size: 14 residues. Trimming cost V 5 bases and J 3 bases, with 14 bases left between them. The CDR3 region is CASSPAGRDYEQYF. Written as DNA, the CDR3 is TGTGCCAGCAGTCCCGCTGGACGGGACTACGAGCAGTACTTC.

The rearrangement links TRBV27 to TRBJ1-5; 9 nucleotides align to TRBD1. Germline CDR1 is MNHEY and CDR2 is SMNVEV (reference sequence). The CDR3 contains 16 residues. Germline trimming cut 5 bases from V and 5 bases from J; bases unmatched to any gene: 10. The CDR3 DNA sequence: TGTGCCAGCAGTCCTTACAGGGGGCTGATTTATCAGCCCCAGCATTTT. Residues: CASSPYRGLIYQPQHF.

The genes are TRBV6-1 and TRBJ1-1, with 7 nucleotides matching TRBD1. The CDR3 runs 15 residues. V shed 6 bases and J 0 bases; nucleotides not matched to a gene: 7. Per the germline V gene, CDR1 is MNHNS and CDR2 is SASEGT. CDR3 bases: TGTGCCAGCAGATCAGACAGGGCTCTGAACACTGAAGCTTTCTTT. Its translation: CASRSDRALNTEAFF.

The genes are TRBV30 and TRBJ2-7; 7 bases agree with TRBD1. Germline V gene lookup returns CDR1 GTSNPN and CDR2 SVGIG (reference sequence). V shed 5 bases, J shed 2 bases, and the junction held 9 bases outside the gene matches. The CDR3 has 14 residues. CDR3 residues: CAWYRGSGAYEQYF. CDR3 in DNA: TGTGCCTGGTACAGGGGATCAGGGGCCTACGAGCAGTACTTC.

The V and J genes are TRBV10-2 and TRBJ1-1; D might be TRBD1 (5 bases). The CDR3 loop spans 13 amino acids. Looked up from germline, CDR1 is WSHSY and CDR2 is SAAADI. V was pared by 7 bases and J by 1 base, with 10 bases between. CDR3 in amino acids: CASILTANTEAFF. CDR3 in DNA: TGCGCCAGCATTTTGACAGCGAACACTGAAGCTTTCTTT.

This chain links TRBV7-9 with TRBJ1-1; the match to TRBD1 covers 10 bases. The trim removed 5 bases at V and 11 bases at J, leaving 14 bases unmatched. This CDR3 has 15 residues. Per germline, CDR1 SEHNR and CDR2 FQNEAQ (reference sequence). This chain's CDR3 is CASSNAGQGENGAFF. CDR3 nucleotide sequence: TGTGCCAGCAGCAACGCCGGACAGGGGGAGAATGGGGCTTTCTTT.

As to this clone: A read error may produce the germline difference seen at one junction end. The same CDR3 can be traced to other DNA sequences in this sample. The chain joins TRBV5-6 to TRBJ1-5; D call uncertain. Germline lookup yields CDR1 SGHDT and CDR2 YYEEEE. CDR3 length: 15 amino acids. CDR3 residues: CASSELAGRDQPQHF. The CDR3 DNA reads as TGTGCCAGCAGCGAACTCGCCGGGAGGGATCAGCCCCAACATTTT.

The rearrangement joins TRBV9 to TRBJ1-1; the D is unclear. The germline V gene encodes CDR1 SGDLS and CDR2 YYNGEE. Trimming cost V 4 bases and J 7 bases, with 17 bases left between them. The CDR3 is 14 amino acids. The CDR3: CASSPRDTGVEAFF. Written as DNA, the CDR3 is TGTGCCAGCAGCCCACGTGATACGGGAGTTGAAGCTTTCTTT.

This clone was counted a few times. CDR3 DNA: TGTGCCAGCAGCACAGCATTGGGCAATCAGCCCCAGCATTTT. Its protein product is CASSTALGNQPQHF. This chain uses TRBV7-8 with TRBJ1-5, with no clear D. The CDR3 spans 14 residues. V was clipped by 5 bases and J by 2 bases, with 10 bases between them. Per the germline V gene, CDR1 is SGHVS and CDR2 is FQNEAQ. Full variable domain (rest looked up from reference TRBV7-8 and TRBJ1-5): GAGVSQSPRYKVAKRGQDVALRCDPISGHVSLFWYQQALGQGPEFLTYFQNEAQLDKSGLPSDRFFAERPEGSVSTLKIQRTQQEDSAVYLCASSTALGNQPQHFGDGTRLSIL.

The chain joins TRBV5-4 to TRBJ2-3; 7 positions match TRBD2. Per the germline V gene, CDR1 is SGHNT and CDR2 is YYREEE (reference sequence). The CDR3 length is 16 residues. After removal of 4 bases from V and 2 bases from J, the junction contained 10 bases not matched to a gene. DNA for the CDR3: TGTGCCAGCAGCGAAAGGACTAGACGGTCCACAGATACGCAGTATTTT. This gives the protein CASSERTRRSTDTQYF.

The chain uses TRBV11-3 and TRBJ1-1; D is unclear. Germline CDR1 and CDR2: SGHNT and YENEEA. The CDR3 loop spans 13 amino acids. The V gene lost 3 bases and the J gene lost 6 bases, with 11 bases spanning the gap. The CDR3 nucleotides are TGTGCCAGCAGCTTGGAGGCCGCTTCTGAAGCTTTCTTT. Translating it yields CASSLEAASEAFF. Filled out from reference TRBV11-3 and TRBJ1-1, the complete variable domain reads EAGVVQSPRYKIIEKKQPVAFWCNPISGHNTLYWYLQNLGQGPELLIRYENEEAVDDSQLPKDRFSAERLKGVDSTLKIQPAELGDSAVYLCASSLEAASEAFFGQGTRLTVV.

V and J are TRBV9 and TRBJ2-7; D might be TRBD1 (6 bases). The CDR3 consists of 15 residues. Deletions cut 0 bases from V and 1 base from J, with 11 bases between. CDR1 SGDLS and CDR2 YYNGEE come from the germline V gene. CDR3 region: CASSVAPGVSYEQYF. In nucleotides, the CDR3 is TGTGCCAGCAGCGTAGCCCCAGGGGTTTCCTACGAGCAGTACTTC.

The chain employs TRBV7-2 and TRBJ2-3; the D is unclear. Germline-derived CDR1 and CDR2 are SGHTA and FQGNSA. The CDR3 runs 15 residues. V lost 5 bases to trimming and J lost 0 bases, with 12 bases between them. In DNA, the CDR3 is TGTGCCAGCAGCCCCGAAGCTAGTAGCACAGATACGCAGTATTTT. It encodes CASSPEASSTDTQYF. The whole variable domain, filled in from reference TRBV7-2 and TRBJ2-3, reads GAGVSQSPSNKVTEKGKDVELRCDPISGHTALYWYRQSLGQGLEFLIYFQGNSAPDKSGLPSDRFSAERTGGSVSTLTIQRTQQEDSAVYLCASSPEASSTDTQYFGPGTRLTVL.

This chain joins TRBV7-9 and TRBJ1-1; D might be TRBD1 (6 bases). Trimming took off 2 bases at V and 1 base at J, with 8 bases between the two ends. This CDR3 is 14 amino acids long. Germline assignment: CDR1 SEHNR and CDR2 FQNEAQ (reference sequence). The CDR3 DNA follows: TGTGCCAGCAGCTTACAGGGGAGGAACACTGAAGCTTTCTTT. The encoded protein is CASSLQGRNTEAFF. The variable domain in full, completed from reference TRBV7-9 and TRBJ1-1, reads DTGVSQNPRHKITKRGQNVTFRCDPISEHNRLYWYRQTLGQGPEFLTYFQNEAQLEKSRLLSDRFSAERPKGSFSTLEIQRTEQGDSAMYLCASSLQGRNTEAFFGQGTRLTVV.

This chain connects TRBV27 to TRBJ1-2; D remains ambiguous. V dropped 4 bases and J dropped 7 bases, with 25 bases sitting between them. The germline CDR1 and CDR2 sequences are MNHEY and SMNVEV (reference sequence). The CDR3 is 17 residues long. The CDR3 sequence is CASSSSVHGIPGSGYTF. DNA for the CDR3: TGTGCCAGCAGTTCATCTGTCCACGGGATCCCGGGCAGTGGCTACACCTTC.

This clone has only one observation. The V and J genes are TRBV5-1 and TRBJ1-4; no clear D gene. CDR3 size: 14 residues. With 4 bases removed from V and 4 bases from J, the gap between germline ends came to 11 bases. Per germline, CDR1 SGHRS and CDR2 YFSETQ. This chain's CDR3 is CASSGGVFNEKLFF. CDR3 DNA sequence: TGCGCCAGCAGCGGCGGGGTCTTTAATGAAAAACTGTTTTTT.